These T cell receptor beta chains were read from a single sample in a study of blood T cell repertoires in COVID-19. The data were produced by immunoSEQ multiplex PCR, yet TCRdb's version contains in-frame clones alone and is incomplete. Of 150,000 or so clones listed, around 87% are singletons. Sequencing was carried out using peripheral blood. The receptors were sampled from a man between 60 and 75 years old with COVID-19, enrolled during active disease. Both conserved end residues are part of each CDR3. The D gene is left open where the match is weak. Expanded clones get a size class; other rows say once, few or many, or leave the size out.

clone size: NA; J gene: TRBJ2-7; D gene: TRBD2; V gene: TRBV9; CDR3 DNA: TGTGCCAGCAGCTTAACTAGCGGGGGGCCCTACGAGCAGTACTTC; CDR3 protein: CASSLTSGGPYEQYF
clone size: NA; J gene: TRBJ1-6; D gene: NA; V gene: TRBV11-3; CDR3 DNA: TGTGCCAGCAGCTCAGAAGGGACTGGGGTGACACCCCTCCACTTT; CDR3 protein: CASSSEGTGVTPLHF
clone size: NA; J gene: TRBJ2-7; D gene: TRBD2; V gene: TRBV7-6; CDR3 DNA: TGTGCCAGCAGCTCCGCGTGGAGCGGGGGGATACAATCCTACGAGCAGTACTTC; CDR3 protein: CASSSAWSGGIQSYEQYF
clone size: NA; J gene: TRBJ2-1; D gene: NA; V gene: TRBV18; CDR3 DNA: TGTGCCAGCTCCCTGGCGGAGGGGTTAGGCGAGCAGTTCTTC; CDR3 protein: CASSLAEGLGEQFF
clone size: NA; J gene: TRBJ2-7; D gene: NA; V gene: TRBV18; CDR3 DNA: TGTGCCAGCTCCCCCGGCGGCTCCTACGAGCAGTACTTC; CDR3 protein: CASSPGGSYEQYF
clone size: NA; J gene: TRBJ1-5; D gene: TRBD1; V gene: TRBV7-8; CDR3 DNA: TGTGCCAGCAGCTTACGGGACTCAACAGGGGTCAATCAGCCCCAGCATTTT; CDR3 protein: CASSLRDSTGVNQPQHF
clone size: NA; J gene: TRBJ2-1; D gene: TRBD2; V gene: TRBV7-2; CDR3 DNA: TGTGCCAGCAGCGCCCGGACTAGCGGGGGGGCCCCGACCTACAATGAGCAGTTCTTC; CDR3 protein: CASSARTSGGAPTYNEQFF
clone size: NA; J gene: TRBJ1-5; D gene: NA; V gene: TRBV5-1; CDR3 DNA: TGCGCCAGCAGCCCGCAGGGTGCTGATCAGCCCCAGCATTTT; CDR3 protein: CASSPQGADQPQHF
clone size: NA; J gene: TRBJ2-1; D gene: NA; V gene: TRBV18; CDR3 DNA: TGTGCCAGCTCACTGCAGGAAGCCCCCTACAATGAGCAGTTCTTC; CDR3 protein: CASSLQEAPYNEQFF
clone size: NA; J gene: TRBJ2-5; D gene: TRBD1; V gene: TRBV3-1/TRBV3-2; CDR3 DNA: TGTGCCAGCAGCCAAGGGGCAGGGGGAGAGACCCAGTACTTC; CDR3 protein: CASSQGAGGETQYF
clone size: NA; J gene: TRBJ1-4; D gene: TRBD1; V gene: TRBV11-2; CDR3 DNA: TGTGCCAGCAGCTTGACTCAGGGGGCTGCTAATGAAAAACTGTTTTTT; CDR3 protein: CASSLTQGAANEKLFF
clone size: NA; J gene: TRBJ2-2; D gene: TRBD2; V gene: TRBV5-6; CDR3 DNA: TGTGCCAGCAGCTTGGTCGAGCGGGGGGCCAACGGGGAGCTGTTTTTT; CDR3 protein: CASSLVERGANGELFF
clone size: NA; J gene: TRBJ1-1; D gene: TRBD1; V gene: TRBV7-6; CDR3 DNA: TGTGCCAGCAGCTTAAGGGCAGGGGGGAACACTGAAGCTTTCTTT; CDR3 protein: CASSLRAGGNTEAFF
clone size: NA; J gene: TRBJ2-5; D gene: NA; V gene: TRBV11-1; CDR3 DNA: TGTGCCAGCAGCTTTTCAGGGACCCAGTACTTC; CDR3 protein: CASSFSGTQYF
clone size: NA; J gene: TRBJ1-4; D gene: NA; V gene: TRBV6-5; CDR3 DNA: TGTGCCAGCAGAATTGGGGGCGGGGGTGAAAAACTGTTTTTT; CDR3 protein: CASRIGGGGEKLFF
clone size: NA; J gene: TRBJ1-5; D gene: NA; V gene: TRBV30; CDR3 DNA: TGTGCCTGGAGTGTACAAAAGAGCGGCTCTCAGCCCCAGCATTTT; CDR3 protein: CAWSVQKSGSQPQHF
clone size: NA; J gene: TRBJ1-5; D gene: NA; V gene: TRBV29-1; CDR3 DNA: TGCAGCGTCTTACAGGAGAATAGCAATCAGCCCCAGCATTTT; CDR3 protein: CSVLQENSNQPQHF
clone size: NA; J gene: TRBJ1-2; D gene: NA; V gene: TRBV12-3/TRBV12-4; CDR3 DNA: TGTGCCAGCAGTAACGAGAACTATGGCTACACCTTC; CDR3 protein: CASSNENYGYTF
clone size: NA; J gene: TRBJ2-7; D gene: NA; V gene: TRBV27; CDR3 DNA: TGTGCCACCCGCCCCCGGGACTTAGCCTACGAGCAGTACTTC; CDR3 protein: CATRPRDLAYEQYF
clone size: NA; J gene: TRBJ2-3; D gene: TRBD2; V gene: TRBV9; CDR3 DNA: TGTGCCAGCAGCCCGCGGCCGGGGGGGTCCAGGACAGATACGCAGTATTTT; CDR3 protein: CASSPRPGGSRTDTQYF
clone size: once; J gene: TRBJ1-3; D gene: NA; V gene: TRBV9; CDR3 DNA: TGTGCCAGCAGCTCCCGAGGCGGGGGTTTCGATGGAAACACCATATATTTT; CDR3 protein: CASSSRGGGFDGNTIYF
clone size: few; J gene: TRBJ1-5; D gene: TRBD1; V gene: TRBV4-1; CDR3 DNA: TGCGCCAGCAGCCAAGTGGGACAGGTAAAGCCCCAGCATTTT; CDR3 protein: CASSQVGQVKPQHF
clone size: NA; J gene: TRBJ1-2; D gene: TRBD1; V gene: TRBV24-1; CDR3 DNA: TGTGCCACCAGTGATTCAGGGGGCGAGGGGATCGGCTACACCTTC; CDR3 protein: CATSDSGGEGIGYTF
clone size: NA; J gene: TRBJ1-2; D gene: NA; V gene: TRBV6-5; CDR3 DNA: TGTGCCAGCAGTTACGGGGATGCGGGCGGCTACACCTTC; CDR3 protein: CASSYGDAGGYTF
clone size: NA; J gene: TRBJ1-2; D gene: NA; V gene: TRBV6-5; CDR3 DNA: TGTGCCAGCAGACAGGGCCACTATGGCTACACCTTC; CDR3 protein: CASRQGHYGYTF
clone size: NA; J gene: TRBJ2-2; D gene: TRBD2; V gene: TRBV5-5; CDR3 DNA: TGTGCCAGCAGCCTGACTGGGGGGGCGAACACCGGGGAGCTGTTTTTT; CDR3 protein: CASSLTGGANTGELFF
clone size: NA; J gene: TRBJ2-3; D gene: TRBD2; V gene: TRBV7-8; CDR3 DNA: TGTGCCAGCAGCTTAGAACCTAGCGGGGGAATCACAGATACGCAGTATTTT; CDR3 protein: CASSLEPSGGITDTQYF
clone size: NA; J gene: TRBJ1-1; D gene: NA; V gene: TRBV7-3; CDR3 DNA: TGTGCCAGCAGCCCGGCGGGTGGGGTGGGAAGGACTGAAGCTTTCTTT; CDR3 protein: CASSPAGGVGRTEAFF
clone size: NA; J gene: TRBJ2-3; D gene: TRBD1; V gene: TRBV12-3/TRBV12-4; CDR3 DNA: TGTGCCAGCAGTACAGGGGGGGATACGCAGTATTTT; CDR3 protein: CASSTGGDTQYF
clone size: NA; J gene: TRBJ2-7; D gene: TRBD2; V gene: TRBV6-5; CDR3 DNA: TGTGCCAGCAGTTACTCGAAGATTACTAGCGGGGGCCCCGGGTACTTC; CDR3 protein: CASSYSKITSGGPGYF
clone size: once; J gene: TRBJ2-6; D gene: NA; V gene: TRBV9; CDR3 DNA: TGTGCCAGCAGCGTAGATCCAACGGCAGTTCTAACTCCTAGCTCTGGGGCCAACGTCCTGACTTTC; CDR3 protein: CASSVDPTAVLTPSSGANVLTF
clone size: NA; J gene: TRBJ2-2; D gene: NA; V gene: TRBV30; CDR3 DNA: TGTGCCTGGTCCGCGAACACCGGGGAGCTGTTTTTT; CDR3 protein: CAWSANTGELFF
clone size: NA; J gene: TRBJ1-6; D gene: TRBD1; V gene: TRBV19; CDR3 DNA: TGTGCCAGTAGTATGAGGATGGACAGGTCCTCACCCCTCCACTTT; CDR3 protein: CASSMRMDRSSPLHF
clone size: NA; J gene: TRBJ1-2; D gene: TRBD1; V gene: TRBV9; CDR3 DNA: TGTGCCAGCAGCGTAACGCCCGGAGGGGGCGGCGATGGCTACACCTTC; CDR3 protein: CASSVTPGGGGDGYTF
clone size: NA; J gene: TRBJ1-4; D gene: NA; V gene: TRBV6-5; CDR3 DNA: TGTGCCAGCAGTTACGGCCGGGGGTCGGGTGAAAAACTGTTTTTT; CDR3 protein: CASSYGRGSGEKLFF
clone size: NA; J gene: TRBJ1-2; D gene: NA; V gene: TRBV15; CDR3 DNA: TGTGCCACCAGCAGAGATCCGACAGCTACTAACTATGGCTACACCTTC; CDR3 protein: CATSRDPTATNYGYTF
clone size: few; J gene: TRBJ1-6; D gene: TRBD1; V gene: TRBV19; CDR3 DNA: TGTGCCAGTAGTATGCTCAGGGGGGAATCACCCCTCCACTTT; CDR3 protein: CASSMLRGESPLHF
clone size: NA; J gene: TRBJ2-5; D gene: TRBD2; V gene: TRBV4-2; CDR3 DNA: TGTGCCAGCAGCCAAGTGGGTGGACTAGCCGGGGAGACCCAGTACTTC; CDR3 protein: CASSQVGGLAGETQYF
clone size: few; J gene: TRBJ1-1; D gene: TRBD1; V gene: TRBV27; CDR3 DNA: TGTGCCAGCATAGAAGGACAGGCGGCTTTCTTT; CDR3 protein: CASIEGQAAFF
clone size: NA; J gene: TRBJ1-6; D gene: TRBD1; V gene: TRBV28; CDR3 DNA: TGTGCCAGCAGTTTGACAGGGGGCCTGGATTCACCCCTCCACTTT; CDR3 protein: CASSLTGGLDSPLHF
clone size: NA; J gene: TRBJ2-2; D gene: TRBD1; V gene: TRBV9; CDR3 DNA: TGTGCCAGCCGGACAGGGGTGGTGAACACCGGGGAGCTGTTTTTT; CDR3 protein: CASRTGVVNTGELFF
clone size: once; J gene: TRBJ2-1; D gene: TRBD2; V gene: TRBV7-2; CDR3 DNA: TGTGCCAGCAGCCCAGGACTAGCCAAGCAGTTCTTC; CDR3 protein: CASSPGLAKQFF
clone size: NA; J gene: TRBJ1-1; D gene: NA; V gene: TRBV29-1; CDR3 DNA: TGCAGCGTGGTCAGCGGGAACACTGAAGCTTTCTTT; CDR3 protein: CSVVSGNTEAFF
clone size: NA; J gene: TRBJ2-5; D gene: TRBD2; V gene: TRBV7-2; CDR3 DNA: TGTGCCAGCAGCTTAGTCGGGGGGATCCAAGAGACCCAGTACTTC; CDR3 protein: CASSLVGGIQETQYF
clone size: NA; J gene: TRBJ2-2; D gene: TRBD1; V gene: TRBV7-6; CDR3 DNA: TGTGCCAGCAGCCTCCGGGACAGGGGGGTTTTTGCCGGGGAGCTGTTTTTT; CDR3 protein: CASSLRDRGVFAGELFF
clone size: NA; J gene: TRBJ1-5; D gene: TRBD1; V gene: TRBV5-1; CDR3 DNA: TGCGCCAGCAGCTTAGGGACAGGGGGTCAGCCCCAGCATTTT; CDR3 protein: CASSLGTGGQPQHF
clone size: NA; J gene: TRBJ1-2; D gene: TRBD1; V gene: TRBV28; CDR3 DNA: TGTGCCAGCAGACCACATCAATCAGGGGGCGGGGGTGGCTACACCTTC; CDR3 protein: CASRPHQSGGGGGYTF
clone size: NA; J gene: TRBJ2-5; D gene: TRBD2; V gene: TRBV28; CDR3 DNA: TGTGCCAGCAGCCCGGGGGGGCGGGAGACCCAGTACTTC; CDR3 protein: CASSPGGRETQYF
clone size: NA; J gene: TRBJ2-3; D gene: NA; V gene: TRBV18; CDR3 DNA: TGTGCCAGCTCACCACCTAGCCCCACAGATACGCAGTATTTT; CDR3 protein: CASSPPSPTDTQYF
clone size: NA; J gene: TRBJ2-7; D gene: NA; V gene: TRBV6-5; CDR3 DNA: TGTGCCAGCAGTTACAGGGGGACCTCCTACGAGCAGTACTTC; CDR3 protein: CASSYRGTSYEQYF
clone size: NA; J gene: TRBJ1-4; D gene: NA; V gene: TRBV30; CDR3 DNA: TGTGCCTGGAGTGAAGCGGGGGTGGGGAAACTGTTTTTT; CDR3 protein: CAWSEAGVGKLFF
clone size: NA; J gene: TRBJ2-5; D gene: TRBD2; V gene: TRBV4-1; CDR3 DNA: TGCGCCAGCAGCCAAGGGAGACTAGCGGGGACCCAAGAGACCCAGTACTTC; CDR3 protein: CASSQGRLAGTQETQYF
clone size: few; J gene: TRBJ2-1; D gene: NA; V gene: TRBV4-1; CDR3 DNA: TGCGCCAGCAGCCAAGCGGGGTTTTCCTACAATGAGCAGTTCTTC; CDR3 protein: CASSQAGFSYNEQFF
clone size: NA; J gene: TRBJ1-5; D gene: NA; V gene: TRBV19; CDR3 DNA: TGTGCCAGTAGAATGGGTACAGCCCAAATCGATTTCTATAGCAATCAGCCCCAGCATTTT; CDR3 protein: CASRMGTAQIDFYSNQPQHF
clone size: few; J gene: TRBJ2-1; D gene: TRBD2; V gene: TRBV4-1; CDR3 DNA: TGCGCCAGCAGCCCCGGCCTAGCGGGATTCGAAGAGCAGTTCTTC; CDR3 protein: CASSPGLAGFEEQFF
clone size: NA; J gene: TRBJ2-7; D gene: TRBD2; V gene: TRBV5-4; CDR3 DNA: TGTGCCAGCAGCTTGAAAGGACTAGCGGGACTCCTTGCCTACGAGCAGTACTTC; CDR3 protein: CASSLKGLAGLLAYEQYF
clone size: NA; J gene: TRBJ1-5; D gene: NA; V gene: TRBV10-3; CDR3 DNA: TGTGCCACCGCTGACGGGGGTGCGAGCAATCAGCCCCAGCATTTT; CDR3 protein: CATADGGASNQPQHF